This T cell receptor beta chain comes out of a study of monozygotic twins with cystic fibrosis. CDR1 and CDR2 (germline): MGHDK, SYGVNS. The V and J ends lost 2 bases and 9 bases respectively, with 17 bases between them. The CDR3 sequence is 15 residues long. Only in-frame clones appear in the TCRdb table, and some are missing; sequencing was by immunoSEQ multiplex PCR. The sample gives about 26,000 clones, approximately 90% of which show up once; 0.54% is in the top ten. Comments on this clone: Its antigen remains unknown.

Study-level findings and limits: The repertoire was suggested to be naive-dominated, clonality median approximately 0.0093. In this small cohort, shared CDR3 numbers showed no association with age, concordance or disease severity.

The chain uses TRBV25-1 and TRBJ1-5; a weak D match, TRBD1 (5 bases). The sequence came from a girl aged 2 to 10 with cystic fibrosis. Specimen: blood. CDR3 in amino acids: CASSEPGTAGGPQHF. As DNA, the CDR3 is TGTGCCAGCAGTGAACCCGGGACGGCCGGGGGGCCCCAGCATTTT.